The rows below give T cell receptor beta chains drawn from one sample of a study of blood T cell repertoires in COVID-19. Only in-frame clones appear in the TCRdb table, and some are missing; sequencing was by immunoSEQ multiplex PCR. There are just over 65,000 clones in the sample; 70% to 90% occur only once, and about 8.1% lies in the top ten. Sequenced input: peripheral blood. Receptors were obtained from a man aged 30 to 39 with acute or convalescent COVID-19. The CDR3 runs from the conserved cysteine through the conserved F or W. Each record gives: V gene, clone size, D gene, J gene, CDR3 protein, CDR3 DNA. D genes are given only for firm matches. A row's size may be missing; if present it is once, few, many or a size class.

v_call: TRBV2; clone_size: .; d_call: TRBD1; j_call: TRBJ2-7; cdr3_aa: CASRTGGYEQYF; cdr3_nt: TGTGCCAGCAGGACAGGGGGCTACGAGCAGTACTTC
v_call: TRBV19; clone_size: .; d_call: .; j_call: TRBJ1-5; cdr3_aa: CASTEAGNWGNQPQHF; cdr3_nt: TGTGCCAGTACCGAGGCGGGAAACTGGGGCAATCAGCCCCAGCATTTT
v_call: TRBV5-4; clone_size: .; d_call: .; j_call: TRBJ2-1; cdr3_aa: CASSFTSYNEQFF; cdr3_nt: TGTGCCAGCAGCTTTACTAGCTACAATGAGCAGTTCTTC
v_call: TRBV3-1/TRBV3-2; clone_size: .; d_call: TRBD2; j_call: TRBJ2-5; cdr3_aa: CASSPALAGVQETQYF; cdr3_nt: TGTGCCAGCAGCCCTGCCTTAGCGGGGGTCCAAGAGACCCAGTACTTC
v_call: TRBV7-9; clone_size: .; d_call: .; j_call: TRBJ2-1; cdr3_aa: CASSLGADRFF; cdr3_nt: TGTGCCAGCAGCTTAGGGGCAGACCGGTTCTTC
v_call: TRBV6-5; clone_size: .; d_call: TRBD2; j_call: TRBJ2-5; cdr3_aa: CASSPGLAGGGTQYF; cdr3_nt: TGTGCCAGCAGTCCCGGACTAGCGGGAGGGGGGACCCAGTACTTC
v_call: TRBV14; clone_size: .; d_call: TRBD2; j_call: TRBJ2-5; cdr3_aa: CASSQPWAGGKKETQYF; cdr3_nt: TGTGCCAGCAGCCAACCCTGGGCGGGAGGAAAAAAAGAGACCCAGTACTTC
v_call: TRBV15; clone_size: .; d_call: .; j_call: TRBJ2-3; cdr3_aa: CATSRDHKPPNTQYF; cdr3_nt: TGTGCCACCAGCAGAGATCATAAGCCACCTAATACGCAGTATTTT
v_call: TRBV7-2; clone_size: .; d_call: .; j_call: TRBJ2-7; cdr3_aa: CASSSTYEQYF; cdr3_nt: TGTGCCAGCAGTAGTACCTACGAGCAGTACTTC
v_call: TRBV30; clone_size: .; d_call: TRBD1; j_call: TRBJ1-3; cdr3_aa: CACTGGSGNTIYF; cdr3_nt: TGTGCCTGCACAGGGGGCTCTGGAAACACCATATATTTT
v_call: TRBV7-2; clone_size: .; d_call: TRBD2; j_call: TRBJ2-1; cdr3_aa: CASSLLLFLAGENNEQFF; cdr3_nt: TGTGCCAGCAGCCTTCTGCTCTTTCTAGCGGGAGAAAACAATGAGCAGTTCTTC
v_call: TRBV7-9; clone_size: once; d_call: .; j_call: TRBJ1-2; cdr3_aa: CASRPYPSPGYGYTF; cdr3_nt: TGTGCCAGCAGACCGTATCCTTCCCCAGGCTATGGCTACACCTTC
v_call: TRBV4-2; clone_size: .; d_call: .; j_call: TRBJ1-2; cdr3_aa: CASSQDRDMGGYTF; cdr3_nt: TGTGCCAGCAGCCAAGATAGGGACATGGGGGGCTACACCTTC
v_call: TRBV7-8; clone_size: medium-sized; d_call: .; j_call: TRBJ2-7; cdr3_aa: CASSLAGVYEQYF; cdr3_nt: TGTGCCAGCAGCTTAGCTGGAGTCTACGAGCAGTACTTC
v_call: TRBV28; clone_size: once; d_call: TRBD2; j_call: TRBJ2-5; cdr3_aa: CASSLSGEETQYF; cdr3_nt: TGTGCCAGCAGTTTGAGCGGGGAAGAGACCCAGTACTTC
v_call: TRBV6-5; clone_size: .; d_call: .; j_call: TRBJ1-3; cdr3_aa: CASLTLPGNTIYF; cdr3_nt: TGTGCCAGCCTAACCTTACCTGGAAACACCATATATTTT
v_call: TRBV12-3/TRBV12-4; clone_size: .; d_call: .; j_call: TRBJ1-2; cdr3_aa: CASSFRENYGYTF; cdr3_nt: TGTGCCAGCAGTTTTCGGGAGAACTATGGCTACACCTTC
v_call: TRBV10-3; clone_size: .; d_call: TRBD2; j_call: TRBJ2-3; cdr3_aa: CATSGTSALDTQYF; cdr3_nt: TGTGCCACCTCTGGGACTAGCGCATTAGATACGCAGTATTTT
v_call: TRBV11-2; clone_size: .; d_call: .; j_call: TRBJ2-3; cdr3_aa: CASSPSRLVTDTQYF; cdr3_nt: TGTGCCAGCAGCCCCTCACGACTAGTCACAGATACGCAGTATTTT
v_call: TRBV25-1; clone_size: .; d_call: TRBD1; j_call: TRBJ1-1; cdr3_aa: CASSEWDRNTEAFF; cdr3_nt: TGTGCCAGCAGTGAATGGGACAGAAACACTGAAGCTTTCTTT
v_call: TRBV7-9; clone_size: .; d_call: .; j_call: TRBJ2-6; cdr3_aa: CASSPRGTGANVLTF; cdr3_nt: TGTGCCAGCAGCCCCAGGGGAACTGGGGCCAACGTCCTGACTTTC
v_call: TRBV5-1; clone_size: .; d_call: .; j_call: TRBJ1-4; cdr3_aa: CASNDAGSNEKLFF; cdr3_nt: TGCGCCAGCAATGACGCGGGGTCGAATGAAAAACTGTTTTTT